This TCR beta chain appears in the sequencing data of a study of Ad26.COV2.S vaccination and SARS-CoV-2 variants. Study background: Once or twice, 56 days apart, Ad26.COV2.S was delivered intramuscularly.

CDR1 is MNHNS, CDR2 SASEGT, per germline. V was clipped by 1 base and J by 5 bases, with 20 bases between them. This CDR3 is 17 amino acids long. Study-wide results and limits: It was vaccine recipients, not placebo recipients, who had the higher spike-specific TCR breadth.

Details on this clone: Its specificity is not known.

Clones were sequenced by immunoSEQ multiplex PCR, and TCRdb holds only the in-frame ones, with some missing. In the table there are around 400,000 clones, around nine tenths of which are singletons. The treatment here: about 20 received Ad26.COV2.S at low or high dose, single or two shots; roughly 5 received placebo; per-sample allocation not given. Sampling happened 63 days after the first vaccine or placebo injection. Aged 18-55 years, donor was enrolled in Boston in about 2020. The administered vaccine (an Ad26 vector) expressed Wuhan-strain SARS-CoV-2 spike. The origin of this receptor is a person aged 18 to 65 who received the Ad26.COV2.S COVID-19 vaccine or a placebo. The sequences come from peripheral blood, collected in a trial of Ad26.COV2.S vaccine versus placebo. This chain uses TRBV6-1 with TRBJ1-2; D is undetermined. CDR3: CASSEEDWSSATYGYTF. CDR3 in DNA: TGTGCCAGCAGTGAAGAAGATTGGAGCAGCGCTACTTATGGCTACACCTTC.